This T cell receptor beta chain was recovered during a study of CD8 T cells in ankylosing spondylitis (TCRdb year 2017). About the full investigation: The study set out to find disease-linked TCR variants by profiling T cell receptor beta repertoires in ankylosing spondylitis patients and healthy donors. The full study cohort was made up of 25 ankylosing spondylitis patients and over 90 healthy donors. Samples of peripheral blood were taken, and for ankylosing spondylitis patients, synovial fluid was collected as well. What the research found in general, with its limitations: Blood from ankylosing spondylitis patients appeared to be characterized by a TCR beta motif made up of several highly homologous amino acid variants. The disease-linked clones were reported to be significantly enriched in matched synovial fluid samples from ankylosing spondylitis patients. In peripheral blood, the disease-linked clones were found at relatively low frequencies and had a CD8+ phenotype. Some of the motif variants had been reported before in the synovial fluid and blood of reactive arthritis patients, a finding that suggests common disease-initiation mechanisms.

The sequencer was an Illumina HiSeq 2500. Quantitative 5'-RACE with molecular barcodes was the method used to prepare the TCR beta libraries. Regarding the original processing steps: A new computational method, built on a probabilistic model of VDJ rearrangement, was used to identify disease-linked TCR variants. TCRdb applied fastp at Q25 and MiXCR to the public reads, then kept only in-frame beta chains. Each record represents a unique CDR3 protein, reported with the most common genes and DNA among its rows. For this entry, the V and J calls and clone size follow TCRdb and not the study's own pipeline. The sample data list roughly 180,000 distinct CDR3 sequences, and roughly 10% of these were observed just once. The ten largest make up over 13% of the sample. Reading from cysteine to phenylalanine, the CDR3 counts 15 amino acids. The kept DNA is CDR3 alone, 45 bases in frame from the first base. As encoded in the germline V gene, CDR1 is SNHLY while CDR2 is FYNNEI. Between the V and J ends, shortened by 7 bases and 0 bases respectively, the junction contains 14 bases.

The table lists this clonotype with a few counts. Its antigen is not yet known. No base qualities exist here, and no much larger clone lies one base off it. The sequence is built from TRBV2 and TRBJ2-3, with an unclear D gene assignment. Sequencing used blood, either unsorted or a sorted T cell fraction (not recorded which). This receptor was obtained from a female donor with ankylosing spondylitis or in good health (not recorded which). The CDR3 reads CASIGNWASTDTQYF. The DNA reads as follows: TGTGCCAGCATAGGAAATTGGGCTAGCACAGATACGCAGTATTTT.